This record concerns one T cell receptor beta chain sequence. These data originate in a study of shared clonotypes between healthy human individuals. Whole-study context: A donor's plate count was three for CD4 naive and three for CD4 memory; CD8 naive had two and CD8 memory one.

The input for sorted-subset replicate PCRs was around 0.2 ug DNA, tens of thousands of T cell genomes. TCRdb's table, derived via immunoSEQ multiplex PCR, lists solely in-frame clones and lacks some. The sample lists about 180,000 clones, 85% to 95% occurring once. Memory CD4+ cells were the fraction left after CD45RA+ naive selection. This receptor was taken from a woman in her thirties in good health. The sequenced sample was naive CD4+ T cells sorted from blood. The subset here: CD45RA+ positively selected.

In DNA form, the CDR3 reads TGCGCCAGCAGCTCTTTAGGGGGCGCCGGGACAACGAACACCGGGGAGCTGTTTTTT. Protein: CASSSLGGAGTTNTGELFF. The gene calls are TRBV5-1 and TRBJ2-2, with 7 bases identical to TRBD1. CDR3 length: 19 amino acids. V lost 3 bases and J lost 0; bases outside the gene matches: 14. Germline CDR1 and CDR2: SGHRS and YFSETQ.